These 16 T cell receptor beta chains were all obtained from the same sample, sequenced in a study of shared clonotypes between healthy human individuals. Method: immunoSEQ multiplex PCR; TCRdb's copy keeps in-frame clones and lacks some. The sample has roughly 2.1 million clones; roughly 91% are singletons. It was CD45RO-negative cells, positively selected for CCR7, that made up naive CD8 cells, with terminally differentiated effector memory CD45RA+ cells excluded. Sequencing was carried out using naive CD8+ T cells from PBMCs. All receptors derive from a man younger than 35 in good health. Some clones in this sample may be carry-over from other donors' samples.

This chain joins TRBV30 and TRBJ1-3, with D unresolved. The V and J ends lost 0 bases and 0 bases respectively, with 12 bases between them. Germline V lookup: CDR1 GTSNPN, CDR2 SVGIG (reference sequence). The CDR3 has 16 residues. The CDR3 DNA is TGTGCCTGGAGTGTTGAAGTGGCCTCCTCTGGAAACACCATATATTTT. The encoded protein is CAWSVEVASSGNTIYF.

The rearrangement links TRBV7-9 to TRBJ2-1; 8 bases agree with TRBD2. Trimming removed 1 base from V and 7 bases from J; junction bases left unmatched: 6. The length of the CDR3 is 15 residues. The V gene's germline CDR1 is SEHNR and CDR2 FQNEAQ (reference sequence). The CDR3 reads CASSLGREEENEQFF. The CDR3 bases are TGTGCCAGCAGCTTAGGGCGGGAGGAAGAAAATGAGCAGTTCTTC. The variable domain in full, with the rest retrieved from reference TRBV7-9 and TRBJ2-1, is DTGVSQNPRHKITKRGQNVTFRCDPISEHNRLYWYRQTLGQGPEFLTYFQNEAQLEKSRLLSDRFSAERPKGSFSTLEIQRTEQGDSAMYLCASSLGREEENEQFFGPGTRLTVL.

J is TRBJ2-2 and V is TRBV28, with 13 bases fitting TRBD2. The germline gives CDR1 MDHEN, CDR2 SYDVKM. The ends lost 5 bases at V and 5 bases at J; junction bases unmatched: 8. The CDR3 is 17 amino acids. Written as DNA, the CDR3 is TGTGCCAGCAGTCTTCGGACTAGCGGGAGAGGAACCGGGGAGCTGTTTTTT. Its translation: CASSLRTSGRGTGELFF.

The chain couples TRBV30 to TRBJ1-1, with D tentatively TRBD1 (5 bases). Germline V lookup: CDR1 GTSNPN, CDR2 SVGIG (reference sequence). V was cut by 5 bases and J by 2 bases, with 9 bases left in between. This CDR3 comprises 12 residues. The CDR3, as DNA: TGTGCCTGGGGGGACGGTAACACTGAAGCTTTCTTT. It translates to CAWGDGNTEAFF.

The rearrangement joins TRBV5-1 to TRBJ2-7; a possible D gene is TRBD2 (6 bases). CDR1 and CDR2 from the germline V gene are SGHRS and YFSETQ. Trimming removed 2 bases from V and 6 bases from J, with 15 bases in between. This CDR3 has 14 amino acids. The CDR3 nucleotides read TGCGCCAGCAGCTTAGGTAACCGCGGGATCGAGCAGTACTTC. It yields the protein CASSLGNRGIEQYF.

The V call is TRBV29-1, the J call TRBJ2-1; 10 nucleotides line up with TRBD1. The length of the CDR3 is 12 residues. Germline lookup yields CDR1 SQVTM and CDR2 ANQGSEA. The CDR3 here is CSWDRGDNEQFF. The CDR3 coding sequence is TGCAGTTGGGACAGGGGCGACAATGAGCAGTTCTTC.

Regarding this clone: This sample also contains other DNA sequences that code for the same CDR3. CDR3 bases: TGCAGCGCTAGGACAGGCAGCTCCTACGAGCAGTACTTC. The encoded protein is CSARTGSSYEQYF. V is TRBV29-1 and J is TRBJ2-7; 7 bases fit TRBD1. This CDR3 spans 13 amino acids. The J segment lost 0 bases and the V segment lost 7 bases, leaving 6 bases of the junction unmatched. The V gene's germline CDR1 is SQVTM and CDR2 ANQGSEA.

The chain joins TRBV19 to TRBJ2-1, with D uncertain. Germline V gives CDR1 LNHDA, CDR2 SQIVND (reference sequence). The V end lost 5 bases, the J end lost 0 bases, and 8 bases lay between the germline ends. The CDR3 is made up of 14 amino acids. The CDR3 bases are TGTGCCAGTAGTGTCACCAGCTCCTACAATGAGCAGTTCTTC. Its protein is CASSVTSSYNEQFF.

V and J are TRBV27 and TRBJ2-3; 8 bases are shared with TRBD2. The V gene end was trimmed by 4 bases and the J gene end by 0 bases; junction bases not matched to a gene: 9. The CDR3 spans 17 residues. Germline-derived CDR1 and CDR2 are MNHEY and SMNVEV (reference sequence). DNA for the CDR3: TGTGCCAGCAGTTATCGAGTAGCGGGAATAAGCACAGATACGCAGTATTTT. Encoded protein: CASSYRVAGISTDTQYF.

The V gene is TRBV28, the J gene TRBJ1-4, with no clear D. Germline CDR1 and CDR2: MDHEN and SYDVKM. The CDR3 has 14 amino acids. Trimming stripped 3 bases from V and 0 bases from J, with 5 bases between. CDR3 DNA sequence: TGTGCCAGCAGTTTCACATCAACTAATGAAAAACTGTTTTTT. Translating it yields CASSFTSTNEKLFF.

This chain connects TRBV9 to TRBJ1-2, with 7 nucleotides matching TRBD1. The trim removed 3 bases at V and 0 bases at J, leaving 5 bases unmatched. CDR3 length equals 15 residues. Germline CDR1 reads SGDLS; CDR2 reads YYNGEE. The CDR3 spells CASSEGDRSNYGYTF. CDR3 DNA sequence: TGTGCCAGCAGCGAAGGGGACAGATCTAACTATGGCTACACCTTC.

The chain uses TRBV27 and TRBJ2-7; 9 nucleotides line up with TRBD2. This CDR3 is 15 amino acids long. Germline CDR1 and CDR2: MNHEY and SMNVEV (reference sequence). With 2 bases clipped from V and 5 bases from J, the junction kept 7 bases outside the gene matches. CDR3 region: CASSLEAGGPNEQYF. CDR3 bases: TGTGCCAGCAGTTTAGAGGCGGGAGGGCCGAACGAGCAGTACTTC.

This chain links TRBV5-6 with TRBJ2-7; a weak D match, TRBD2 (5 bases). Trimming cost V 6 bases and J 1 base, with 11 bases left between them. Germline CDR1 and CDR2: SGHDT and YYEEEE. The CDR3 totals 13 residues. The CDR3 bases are TGTGCCAGCACCGAGGGTCTATCCTACGAGCAGTACTTC. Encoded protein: CASTEGLSYEQYF.

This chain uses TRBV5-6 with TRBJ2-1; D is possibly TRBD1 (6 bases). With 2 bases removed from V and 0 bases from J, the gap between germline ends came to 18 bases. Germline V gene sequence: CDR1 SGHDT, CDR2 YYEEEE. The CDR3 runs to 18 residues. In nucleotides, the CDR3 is TGTGCCAGCAGCTTTGGTGTAAGGGGGACCCTCTCCTACAATGAGCAGTTCTTC. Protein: CASSFGVRGTLSYNEQFF.

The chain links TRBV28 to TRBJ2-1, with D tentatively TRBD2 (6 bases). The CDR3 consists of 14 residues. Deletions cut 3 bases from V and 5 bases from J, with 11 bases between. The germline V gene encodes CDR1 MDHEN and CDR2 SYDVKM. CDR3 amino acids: CASSFGTRDNEQFF. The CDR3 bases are TGTGCCAGCAGTTTTGGGACTCGCGACAATGAGCAGTTCTTC.

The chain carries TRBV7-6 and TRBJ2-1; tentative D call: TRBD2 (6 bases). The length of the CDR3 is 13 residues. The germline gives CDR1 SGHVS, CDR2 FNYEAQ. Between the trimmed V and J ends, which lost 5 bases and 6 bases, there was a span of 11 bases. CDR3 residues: CASSPRDSNEQFF. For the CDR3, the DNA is TGTGCCAGCAGCCCCCGGGACTCCAATGAGCAGTTCTTC. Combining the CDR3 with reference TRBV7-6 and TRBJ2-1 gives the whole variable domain GAGVSQSPRYKVTKRGQDVALRCDPISGHVSLYWYRQALGQGPEFLTYFNYEAQQDKSGLPNDRFSAERPEGSISTLTIQRTEQRDSAMYRCASSPRDSNEQFFGPGTRLTVL.